The text below deals with one T cell receptor beta chain. What it recognizes is unknown. This sample was included in a study of graft-versus-host responses after intestinal transplantation. Study-wide context: Recipients across the board were started on anti-thymocyte globulin induction, then kept on tacrolimus and steroids for around three years.

The J segment lost 4 bases and the V segment lost 7 bases, leaving 2 bases of the junction unmatched. This CDR3 is built from 13 residues. The germline V gene encodes CDR1 MNHEY and CDR2 SVGAGI. Study-level findings and limits: Analysis identified GvH clones in recipient marrow, with some appearing first in ileum or blood. Circulating GvH clones peaking coincided with falling HvG clones soon after transplant.

Libraries were prepared by immunoSEQ multiplex PCR; TCRdb keeps only in-frame clonotypes and omits some of them. Among 60,000 to 80,000 clones listed, less than 95% were seen once. The sequences come from unstimulated CD8+ T cells sorted from spleen or lymph node cells, collected before intestinal transplant. This clonotype was obtained from a human donor who received an intestinal transplant. The rearrangement uses TRBV6-5 and TRBJ2-3; 10 nucleotides match TRBD2. The CDR3 bases are TGTGCCAGCACTAGCGGGGGCTCAGATACGCAGTATTTT. Translated: CASTSGGSDTQYF.